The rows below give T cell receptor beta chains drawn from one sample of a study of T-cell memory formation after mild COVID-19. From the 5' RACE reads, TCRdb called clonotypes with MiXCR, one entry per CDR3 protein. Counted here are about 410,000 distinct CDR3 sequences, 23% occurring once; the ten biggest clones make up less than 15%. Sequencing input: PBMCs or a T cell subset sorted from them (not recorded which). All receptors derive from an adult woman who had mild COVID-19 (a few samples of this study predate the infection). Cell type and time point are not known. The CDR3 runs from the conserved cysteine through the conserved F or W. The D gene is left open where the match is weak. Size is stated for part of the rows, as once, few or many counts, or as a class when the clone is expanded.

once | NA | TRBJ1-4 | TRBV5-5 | TGTGCCAGCAGCTTGGGCCACATCCCGGATAATGAAAAACTGTTTTTT | CASSLGHIPDNEKLFF
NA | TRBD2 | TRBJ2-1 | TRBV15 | TGTGCCACCAGCAGAGCCGGGACTAGCGGGAATATCTACAATGAGCAGTTCTTC | CATSRAGTSGNIYNEQFF
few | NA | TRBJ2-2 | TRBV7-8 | TGTGCCAGCAGCTCGGTCAGGGTATTGAACACCGGGGAGCTGTTTTTT | CASSSVRVLNTGELFF
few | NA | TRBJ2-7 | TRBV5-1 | TGCGCCAGCAGCTTGGGGGACACCCACGAGCAGTACTTC | CASSLGDTHEQYF
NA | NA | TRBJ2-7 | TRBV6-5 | TGTGCCAGCTGGAGGTCAAACTCCTACGAGCAGTACTTC | CASWRSNSYEQYF
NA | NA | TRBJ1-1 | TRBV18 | TGTGCCAGCCACCCGCTTGACTCCGCCGACACTGAAGCTTTCTTT | CASHPLDSADTEAFF
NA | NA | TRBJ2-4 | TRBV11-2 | TGTGCCAGCAGCTTAGTTCCCAGGGCAGGCAAAAACATTCAGTACTTC | CASSLVPRAGKNIQYF
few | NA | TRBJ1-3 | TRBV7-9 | TGTGCCAGCAGCATCGACAGGCAAACCATATATTTT | CASSIDRQTIYF
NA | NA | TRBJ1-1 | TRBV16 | TGTGCCAGCAGCCAATCCACAGTGGGGACTGAAGCTTTCTTT | CASSQSTVGTEAFF
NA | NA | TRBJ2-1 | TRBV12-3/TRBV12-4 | TGTGCCAGCAGTTTCGGACTGGTTGGCAATGAGCAGTTCTTC | CASSFGLVGNEQFF
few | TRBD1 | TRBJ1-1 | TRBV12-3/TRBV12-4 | TGTGCCAGCAGTTCTCAGGGGGGTGAAGCTTTCTTT | CASSSQGGEAFF
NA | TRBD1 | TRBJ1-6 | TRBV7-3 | TGTGCCAGCAGCGCGTCCCCGGGACAGAATTCACCCCTCCACTTT | CASSASPGQNSPLHF
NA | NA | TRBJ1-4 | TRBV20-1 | TGCAGTGCGGGTGCACGTGGCTTTAATGAAAAACTGTTTTTT | CSAGARGFNEKLFF
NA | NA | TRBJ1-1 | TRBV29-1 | TGCAGCGTTGGTCGAGACACCAACACTGAAGCTTTCTTT | CSVGRDTNTEAFF
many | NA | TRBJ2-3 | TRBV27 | TGTGCCAGCAGTTTGAGGGGGACGCAGTATTTT | CASSLRGTQYF
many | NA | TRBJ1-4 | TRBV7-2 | TGTGCCAGCAGCCCTACCTCCACGGAAAAACTGTTTTTT | CASSPTSTEKLFF
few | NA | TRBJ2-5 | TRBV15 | TGTGCCACCAGCAGAAGGGAGTTCCAGACCCAGTACTTC | CATSRREFQTQYF
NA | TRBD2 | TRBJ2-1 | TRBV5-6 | TGTGCCAGCAGCAGGGGACTAGGCACCTACAATGAGCAGTTCTTC | CASSRGLGTYNEQFF
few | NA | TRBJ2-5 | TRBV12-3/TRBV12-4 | TGTGCCAGCAGTCTCGGGGGACAGCAAGAGACCCAGTACTTC | CASSLGGQQETQYF
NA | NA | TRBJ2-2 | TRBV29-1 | TGCAGCGTTGTCTCGAGGGGGGGGAACACCGGGGAGCTGTTTTTT | CSVVSRGGNTGELFF
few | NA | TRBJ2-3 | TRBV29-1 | TGCAGCTCAATGTTGGCTAGTTCATACACAGATACGCAGTATTTT | CSSMLASSYTDTQYF
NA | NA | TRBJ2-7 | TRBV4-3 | TGCGCCAGCAGCCAAGATCAAGGAGGGTCAAAATACGAGCAGTACTTC | CASSQDQGGSKYEQYF
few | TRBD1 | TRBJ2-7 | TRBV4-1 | TGCGCCAGCAGCCAGGCTGACAGGGTCTACGAGCAGTACTTC | CASSQADRVYEQYF
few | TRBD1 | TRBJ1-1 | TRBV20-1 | TGCAGTGCTCGAAGACAGGGGAACACTGAAGCTTTCTTT | CSARRQGNTEAFF
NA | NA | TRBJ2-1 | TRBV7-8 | TGTGCCAGCAGCCCCGGGGGACACGATGAGCAGTTCTTC | CASSPGGHDEQFF
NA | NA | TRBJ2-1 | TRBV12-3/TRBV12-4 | TGTGCCAGCAGGTTTGGTCCAGGGGAACAGTTCTTC | CASRFGPGEQFF
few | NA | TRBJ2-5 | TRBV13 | TGTGCCAGCAGCTCCCGGGGGGCCTCAGAGACCCAGTACTTC | CASSSRGASETQYF
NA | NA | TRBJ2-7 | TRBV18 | TGTGCCAGCTCACCGGCTGCGACGCGTGGCGAGCAGTACTTC | CASSPAATRGEQYF
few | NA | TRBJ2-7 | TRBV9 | TGTGCCAGCAGCGTGGGAAGGGAACGCTACGAGCAGTACTTC | CASSVGRERYEQYF
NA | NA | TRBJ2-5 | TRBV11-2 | TGTGCCAGCAGCAGGGGGACCCCGGAGACCCAGTACTTC | CASSRGTPETQYF
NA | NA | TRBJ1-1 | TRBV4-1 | TGCGCCAGCGGCCTAAACCAGGGGAACACTGAAGCTTTCTTT | CASGLNQGNTEAFF
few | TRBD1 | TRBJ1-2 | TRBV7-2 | TGTGCCAGCAGCTTAGGCGGGACAGACTCTCTTAACTATGGCTACACCTTC | CASSLGGTDSLNYGYTF
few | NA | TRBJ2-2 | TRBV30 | TGTGCCTGGAGTTTGACGGTGAACACCGGGGAGCTGTTTTTT | CAWSLTVNTGELFF
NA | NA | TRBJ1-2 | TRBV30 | TGTGCCTGGAGTGTAGGGCAGCATTATGGCTACACCTTC | CAWSVGQHYGYTF
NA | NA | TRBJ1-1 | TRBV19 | TGTGCCAGTAGTGTAATACAGGTCCGGCGGGTGAACACTGAAGCTTTCTTT | CASSVIQVRRVNTEAFF
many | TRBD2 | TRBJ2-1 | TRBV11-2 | TGTGCCAGCAGCTACACTAGCGGGGCCTACAATGAGCAGTTCTTC | CASSYTSGAYNEQFF
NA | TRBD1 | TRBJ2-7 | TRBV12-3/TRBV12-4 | TGTGCCAGCAGTAATACAGGGGTCGACGAGCAGTACTTC | CASSNTGVDEQYF
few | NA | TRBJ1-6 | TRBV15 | TGTGCCACCAGCAGAGATCCCGGGGGACTTTGGCCCCTCCACTTT | CATSRDPGGLWPLHF
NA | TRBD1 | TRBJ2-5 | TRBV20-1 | TGCAGTGCTAGAGCCGGGGACAGGGTAGTAGAGACCCAGTACTTC | CSARAGDRVVETQYF
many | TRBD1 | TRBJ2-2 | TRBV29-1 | TGCAGCGTTGCGAGGGGGCCCACCGGGGAGCTGTTTTTT | CSVARGPTGELFF
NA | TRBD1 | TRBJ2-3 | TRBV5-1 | TGCGCCAGCAGCCCGGGACAGGGAAGGTCAGATACGCAGTATTTT | CASSPGQGRSDTQYF
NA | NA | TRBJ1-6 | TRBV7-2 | TGTGCCAGCAGCTTAGCGGGGGGACACAGTAATTCACCCCTCCACTTT | CASSLAGGHSNSPLHF
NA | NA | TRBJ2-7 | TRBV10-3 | TGTGCCTCACATTCGACAGGAGGGATGGGTGACGAGCAGTACTTC | CASHSTGGMGDEQYF
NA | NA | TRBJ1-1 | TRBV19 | TGTGCCAGTAGTATAGATCCCGGGGTGCACACTGAAGCTTTCTTT | CASSIDPGVHTEAFF
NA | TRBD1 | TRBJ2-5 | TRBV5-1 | TGCGCCAGCAGCTTGGTTAGAGGGGGCGTAGAGACCCAGTACTTC | CASSLVRGGVETQYF
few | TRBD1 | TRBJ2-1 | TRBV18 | TGTGCCAGCTCACCTATACGGACAGGGGAGCAGTTCTTC | CASSPIRTGEQFF
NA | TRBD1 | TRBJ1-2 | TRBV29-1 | TGCAGCGTTGAGTCCGGGACAGCCTATGCGGGCTACACCTTC | CSVESGTAYAGYTF
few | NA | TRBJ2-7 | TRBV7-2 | TGTGCCAGCAGCTTAGTCTTCGGGGGAGATGGGGCTCGGGAGCAGTACTTC | CASSLVFGGDGAREQYF
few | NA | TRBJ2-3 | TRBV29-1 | TGCAGCGTTGAAGCCAGGGAGATCACAGATACGCAGTATTTT | CSVEAREITDTQYF
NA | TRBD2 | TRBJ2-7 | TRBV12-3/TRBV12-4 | TGTGCCAGCAGTTTAAAAGCGGGAGAGCTCTACGAGCAGTACTTC | CASSLKAGELYEQYF
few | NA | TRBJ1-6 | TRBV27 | TGTGCCAGCACTCTACTCGGGGGGGGACGTAATAATTCACCCCTCCACTTT | CASTLLGGGRNNSPLHF
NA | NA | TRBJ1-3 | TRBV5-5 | TGTGCCAGCAGCTTTCACTCTGGAAACACCATATATTTT | CASSFHSGNTIYF
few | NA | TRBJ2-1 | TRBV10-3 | TGTGCCATCAGTCTAGTGGGCTCCCACAATGAGCAGTTCTTC | CAISLVGSHNEQFF
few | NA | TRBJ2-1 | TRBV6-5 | TGTGCCAGCAGTTACTCAGGCCGCGACAATGAGCAGTTCTTC | CASSYSGRDNEQFF
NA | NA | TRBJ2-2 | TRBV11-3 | TGTGCCAGCAGCTTAGGAGAAGGGAACACCGGGGAGCTGTTTTTT | CASSLGEGNTGELFF